This TCR beta chain came from a study of Ad26.COV2.S vaccination and SARS-CoV-2 variants (dated by TCRdb to about 2021). In terms of the full investigation: Vaccine-arm donors were drawn from COV1001, a multicentre, randomized, double-blind, placebo-controlled phase I-IIa trial of Ad26.COV2.S in healthy adults. A total of around 32 samples were included in the TCR-sequenced set, comprising roughly 19 Ad26.COV2.S vaccine recipients, 5 placebo recipients and 8 SARS-CoV-2 convalescent individuals. Trial participants were randomized into five groups of five: low-dose or high-dose Ad26.COV2.S given once or twice, or placebo on both occasions. Investigators remained blinded to trial group allocation during experiments and outcome assessment. Ad26.COV2.S was administered intramuscularly at 5 x 10^10 or 1 x 10^11 viral particles, either as a single shot or as two shots given 56 days apart. Sequencing of the TCRbeta repertoire served to evaluate the specificity and breadth of SARS-CoV-2-reactive T cell receptors following Ad26.COV2.S vaccination.

The immunoSEQ Assay was used to sequence TCRbeta CDR3 regions. After extraction, genomic DNA underwent amplification by bias-controlled multiplex PCR, followed by high-throughput sequencing. On the authors' methods: Collapsing and filtering of sequences were performed to quantify the absolute abundance of each unique TCRbeta CDR3 region. T cell fraction was estimated by normalizing TCRbeta template counts to usable DNA, with usable DNA measured through amplification of reference genes found in all nucleated cells. Repertoire TCRs were annotated as SARS-CoV-2-specific by exact matching of V gene, CDR3 amino acid sequence and J gene to a known reactive TCR set. The reference SARS-CoV-2 TCR set was obtained from MIRA and was filtered for enrichment in COVID-19-positive ImmuneCODE repertoires, whereby public or cross-reactive TCRs were removed. Based on the MIRA antigens, annotated TCRs were further analysed at the level of specific ORF or position within ORF. Depth was the summed frequency of annotated unique rearrangements, while breadth was defined as annotated unique rearrangements over total unique productive rearrangements. TCR breadth was compared between groups using two-sided Wilcoxon rank-sum tests. Sourced from immuneACCESS, this table was stored by TCRdb with only in-frame sequences that have V and J called. A share of the clones is absent; for the studies checked, an unresolved V gene accounts for under half, and the remainder has no known explanation. The V and J calls and clone size were taken over from that table, and D and trimming were inferred from the DNA. The sample contains 300,000 to 400,000 clones, about 85% of them found a single time. Roughly 3.1% of the sample is in the top ten clones.

The trim is 6 bases for V and 2 bases for J, with a gap of 14 bases between the germline ends. The CDR1 and CDR2 encoded by the germline V gene (reference sequence) are SEHNR and FQNEAQ. Spanning cysteine to phenylalanine, the CDR3 consists of 15 amino acids. Only the CDR3 DNA stays, 45 bases, in frame from base 1. The treatment or condition label of this sample denotes: some 20 received Ad26.COV2.S at low or high dose, single or two shots; roughly five received placebo; per-sample allocation not given. For vaccine and placebo recipients, repertoires were sequenced using samples collected on day 63 after the first injection. Between 29 July and 7 August 2020, Cohort 1b enrolled about two dozen adults aged 18-55 years at one site in Boston, USA. Ad26.COV2.S was a replication-incompetent adenovirus type 26 vector that expressed a prefusion-stabilized SARS-CoV-2 spike protein derived from the original Wuhan strain.

This clone was observed once. No antigen is known for it. No base qualities exist here, and no much larger clone lies one base off it. Overall results and qualifications from the work: The authors noted that the TCR breadth and depth analyses may have underestimated total T cell responses. Ad26.COV2.S recipients had higher spike-specific TCR breadth than placebo recipients (P = 0.0014). The study was not powered to compare responses between vaccine doses or regimens. After vaccination, substantial breadth of spike-specific CD8+ and CD4+ T cell responses was reported. Vaccine and placebo recipients had similar non-spike TCR breadth, a finding consistent with the vaccine containing only spike.

The chain employs TRBV7-9 and TRBJ1-5; TRBD1 is a possible D gene, resting on 6 matching bases. Material: peripheral blood, obtained in a trial of Ad26.COV2.S vaccine versus placebo. This receptor was obtained from a person aged 18-60 years who received the Ad26.COV2.S COVID-19 vaccine or a placebo. The CDR3 is CASSLTGVGNQPQHF. The base sequence is TGTGCCAGCAGTTTGACAGGCGTGGGCAATCAGCCCCAGCATTTT.